The 30 T cell receptor beta chains reported below all come from one sample, sequenced in a study of blood T cells in healthy people across ages. Sample-barcoded 5' priming and a J-beta primer mix drove a second PCR of roughly 6 to 12 cycles. TCRdb used MiXCR to reprocess the 5' RACE reads, holding one entry per CDR3 protein. The repertoire holds hundreds of thousands of distinct CDR3 sequences, with about 29% as singletons. The same data also went into a second study, on T cells of mothers and their children.

The sample comprised blood. Receptors originate from a boy aged 2-9 years in good health.

This clonotype was detected a few times. CDR3 in DNA: TGTGCCAGCAGCTCCATGGCGGGAAAATTCCCCGGAAACACCATATATTTT. Encoded protein: CASSSMAGKFPGNTIYF. The chain links TRBV11-2 to TRBJ1-3, with no clear D. V was trimmed by 4 bases and J by 4 bases, leaving 20 bases between them. This CDR3 is 17 amino acids long. Germline CDR1 is SGHAT and CDR2 is FQNNGV. Full variable domain (missing parts from reference TRBV11-2 and TRBJ1-3): EAGVAQSPRYKIIEKRQSVAFWCNPISGHATLYWYQQILGQGPKLLIQFQNNGVVDDSQLPKDRFSAERLKGVDSTLKIQPAKLEDSAVYLCASSSMAGKFPGNTIYFGEGSWLTVV.

V usage is TRBV29-1 and J usage is TRBJ2-5; 9 bases are shared with TRBD2. This CDR3 has 13 residues. Per germline, CDR1 SQVTM and CDR2 ANQGSEA. V gave up 6 bases and J gave up 5 bases; unmatched junction bases: 7. The CDR3 DNA reads TGCAGCGTGGGGGGACTAGCAAAGGAGACCCAGTACTTC. It codes for CSVGGLAKETQYF.

This clonotype has more than one count but fewer than ten. The J gene is TRBJ2-3, the V gene TRBV20-1; 13 bases line up with TRBD2. CDR1 is DFQATT and CDR2 is SNEGSKA in the germline V gene (reference sequence). CDR3 length: 15 amino acids. V lost 3 bases, J lost 6 bases, and 6 bases stayed unmatched. In DNA, the CDR3 is TGCAGTGCTAGTGGACTAGCGGGAGAGTGGGATACGCAGTATTTT. The encoded protein is CSASGLAGEWDTQYF.

The V and J genes are TRBV29-1 and TRBJ1-1; TRBD1 matches 7 bases. V was clipped by 5 bases and J by 2 bases; unmatched bases: 2. Looked up from germline, CDR1 is SQVTM and CDR2 is ANQGSEA. This CDR3 contains 12 residues. The CDR3 nucleotides are TGCAGCGTTAGGGACAGCAACACTGAAGCTTTCTTT. This codes for CSVRDSNTEAFF. The full variable domain, its missing parts supplied by reference TRBV29-1 and TRBJ1-1, is SAVISQKPSRDICQRGTSLTIQCQVDSQVTMMFWYRQQPGQSLTLIATANQGSEATYESGFVIDKFPISRPNLTFSTLTVSNMSPEDSSIYLCSVRDSNTEAFFGQGTRLTVV.

Only a few counts were recorded for this clonotype. This sequence joins TRBV27 and TRBJ2-7; a possible D gene is TRBD2 (5 bases). The CDR3 consists of 13 residues. In germline, CDR1 is MNHEY, CDR2 SMNVEV (reference sequence). V lost 6 bases to trimming and J lost 12 bases, with 21 bases between them. CDR3 residues: CASSADLPYEGYF. CDR3 bases: TGTGCCAGCAGCGCGGACTTACCCTACGAGGGGTACTTC.

This clonotype occurred a few times. The V and J genes are TRBV7-9 and TRBJ1-3; a weak D match, TRBD1 (5 bases). The ends were cut back, 2 bases at V and 0 bases at J, with 8 bases in the middle. This CDR3 is built from 15 residues. The germline V gene has CDR1 SEHNR and CDR2 FQNEAQ (reference sequence). CDR3 in DNA: TGTGCCAGCAGCTTACGGGGCCCCTCTGGAAACACCATATATTTT. It codes for CASSLRGPSGNTIYF.

V usage is TRBV3-1 and J usage is TRBJ2-5; 9 bases match TRBD1. The DNA end favors TRBJ2-1, so the J call may be wrong. CDR1 and CDR2 (germline): LGHDT, YNNKEL (reference sequence). The CDR3 covers 14 residues. DNA for the CDR3: TGTGCCAGCAGCCAGGACAGGGGCTTCAATGAGCAGTTCTTC. Its protein is CASSQDRGFNEQFF.

This chain uses TRBV5-1 with TRBJ2-1; TRBD2 is a possible D gene (6 bases). Trimming left V 4 bases short and J 5 bases short, with 16 bases between. Germline V lookup: CDR1 SGHRS, CDR2 YFSETQ. The CDR3 has 15 residues. The CDR3 DNA is TGCGCCAGCAGCCACAAAGCGGGTGGTCACAATGAGCAGTTCTTC. This translates into CASSHKAGGHNEQFF.

With respect to this clonotype: One end of the junction fails to match germline, which may point to a read error. This sequence joins TRBV12-3 or TRBV12-4 and TRBJ2-4, with TRBD2 as a possible D gene (5 bases). The CDR3 totals 16 residues. The CDR3 sequence is CASSFRGVGAKNVQYF. CDR3 sequence (DNA): TGTGCCAGCAGTTTCAGAGGAGTGGGAGCCAAAAACGTTCAGTACTTC.

This chain connects TRBV9 to TRBJ2-5; 10 bases are shared with TRBD1. V lost 3 bases and J lost 5; bases outside the gene matches: 7. The CDR3 contains 15 residues. Germline lookup yields CDR1 SGDLS and CDR2 YYNGEE. The CDR3 loop reads CASSGGQGGVETQYF. DNA for the CDR3: TGTGCCAGCAGCGGTGGACAGGGGGGAGTGGAGACCCAGTACTTC.

This clonotype showed up just a few times. V gene TRBV19 combines with J gene TRBJ2-2, with a tentative D call TRBD1 (6 bases). The CDR3 has 14 residues. V was trimmed by 7 bases and J by 1 base, leaving 10 bases between them. The V gene's germline CDR1 is LNHDA and CDR2 SQIVND (reference sequence). For the CDR3, the DNA is TGTGCCAGTATGACACAGGGGAACACCGGGGAGCTGTTTTTT. Amino acid sequence: CASMTQGNTGELFF.

This clonotype was counted between two and nine times. The chain is built from TRBV20-1 and TRBJ2-3; 9 nucleotides align to TRBD2. V shed 2 bases and J 1 base; nucleotides not matched to a gene: 10. Germline V CDR1 and CDR2: DFQATT, SNEGSKA (reference sequence). The CDR3 runs to 17 residues. The CDR3 region is CSARSASGIGGTDTQYF. The DNA of the CDR3 is TGCAGTGCTAGAAGCGCTAGCGGGATAGGCGGCACAGATACGCAGTATTTT.

V gene TRBV2 combines with J gene TRBJ1-1; weak D call: TRBD1 (5 bases). The V end was cut by 6 bases, the J end by 5 bases, with 13 bases between. Germline CDR1 and CDR2: SNHLY and FYNNEI. This CDR3 has 13 residues. This CDR3 reads CASSRGEGTEAFF. The DNA of the CDR3 is TGTGCCAGCAGCAGAGGGGAGGGGACTGAAGCTTTCTTT.

This clonotype has more than one count but fewer than ten. The chain has TRBV20-1 and TRBJ1-4, with D perhaps TRBD1 (6 bases). The CDR3 has 13 amino acids. V was trimmed by 3 bases and J by 5 bases, leaving 10 bases between them. Germline loops: CDR1 DFQATT, CDR2 SNEGSKA (reference sequence). The CDR3 is CSASSGGNEKLFF. The CDR3 coding sequence is TGCAGTGCTAGTAGCGGGGGCAATGAAAAACTGTTTTTT.

This clonotype turned up a few times. This chain's CDR3 is CSARLGPAGSYEQYF. DNA for the CDR3: TGCAGTGCTAGACTCGGGCCAGCGGGGTCCTACGAGCAGTACTTC. This chain connects TRBV20-1 to TRBJ2-5; 7 bases align to TRBD2. The J call may be faulty, since TRBJ2-7 better matches the DNA end. CDR3 length: 15 amino acids. From germline, CDR1 is DFQATT and CDR2 SNEGSKA (reference sequence).

This sequence joins TRBV20-1 and TRBJ2-5, with 10 bases matching TRBD2. The better agreement between TRBJ2-7 and the DNA end casts doubt on the J call. The CDR3 is 16 residues long. Germline V gene sequence: CDR1 DFQATT, CDR2 SNEGSKA (reference sequence). The CDR3 DNA reads as TGCAGTGCTAGAGATTCCTCGCTAGCGGGAGTCTACGAGCAGTACTTC. Translation gives CSARDSSLAGVYEQYF.

Comments on this clonotype: Germline is not matched at one junction end, which may reflect a read error. The V call is TRBV11-2, the J call TRBJ1-1; no clear D gene. CDR1 is SGHAT, CDR2 FQNNGV, per germline. CDR3 length: 12 residues. DNA of the CDR3: TGTGCCAGCAGCCCCGCGAGGGAGAAAGCTTCCTTT. This encodes CASSPAREKASF.

The chain employs TRBV29-1 and TRBJ1-4, with 8 bases aligning to TRBD1. CDR3 size: 13 residues. J lost 7 bases, V lost 6 bases, and 7 bases had no gene match. Germline CDR1 and CDR2: SQVTM and ANQGSEA. CDR3 nucleotides: TGCAGCGTCGTCGGACAGGGAGGTGAAAAACTGTTTTTT. Protein: CSVVGQGGEKLFF. The variable domain in full, completed from reference TRBV29-1 and TRBJ1-4, reads SAVISQKPSRDICQRGTSLTIQCQVDSQVTMMFWYRQQPGQSLTLIATANQGSEATYESGFVIDKFPISRPNLTFSTLTVSNMSPEDSSIYLCSVVGQGGEKLFFGSGTQLSVL.

The sample holds one count of this clonotype. J is TRBJ2-1 and V is TRBV7-2, with D maybe TRBD2 (6 bases). The length of the CDR3 is 15 residues. The germline V gene encodes CDR1 SGHTA and CDR2 FQGNSA. V was shortened by 1 base and J by 3 bases, with 10 bases between the two germline ends. The CDR3 reads CASSLGGVFYNEQFF. DNA of the CDR3: TGTGCCAGCAGCTTAGGGGGGGTGTTCTACAATGAGCAGTTCTTC.

This clonotype was observed at least ten times. The genes are TRBV12-3 or TRBV12-4 and TRBJ1-1, with TRBD1 as a possible D gene (6 bases). This CDR3 comprises 13 residues. V lost 6 bases to trimming and J lost 0 bases, with 8 bases between them. For the CDR3, the DNA is TGTGCCAGCAGGGGACAAATGAACACTGAAGCTTTCTTT. Translation: CASRGQMNTEAFF.

This clonotype was recorded a few times. The chain carries TRBV7-9 and TRBJ2-5; tentatively, D is TRBD1 or TRBD2 (5 bases each). V lost 1 base to trimming and J lost 5 bases, with 23 bases between them. Germline-derived CDR1 and CDR2 are SEHNR and FQNEAQ (reference sequence). The CDR3 runs 18 residues. In DNA form, the CDR3 reads TGTGCCAGCAGCTTAGTTAATGGGCTAGCTGGGGGTTTGGAGACCCAGTACTTC. Its protein product is CASSLVNGLAGGLETQYF.

V and J are TRBV25-1 and TRBJ1-4, with D perhaps matching TRBD1 (6 bases). V lost 9 bases, J lost 8 bases, and 19 bases lay in between. The germline CDR1 and CDR2 sequences are MGHDK and SYGVNS. This CDR3 spans 14 amino acids. Here the CDR3 DNA reads TGTGCCAGTTCCCTGGGGGCAGGACGAGAAAAACTGTTTTTT. Its translation: CASSLGAGREKLFF.

The J gene is TRBJ2-2, the V gene TRBV5-5; the D gene is possibly TRBD2 (6 bases). Germline CDR1 SGHKS, CDR2 YYEKEE (reference sequence). The CDR3 has 17 residues. The V end lost 5 bases, the J end lost 4 bases, and 21 bases lay between the germline ends. This chain's CDR3 is CASRTGTLDLSTGELFF. In nucleotides, the CDR3 is TGTGCCAGCAGAACCGGGACTCTGGACCTCAGCACCGGGGAGCTGTTTTTT. Using reference TRBV5-5 and TRBJ2-2 for the parts outside the CDR3, the full variable domain is DAGVTQSPTHLIKTRGQQVTLRCSPISGHKSVSWYQQVLGQGPQFIFQYYEKEERGRGNFPDRFSARQFPNYSSELNVNALLLGDSALYLCASRTGTLDLSTGELFFGEGSRLTVL.

V is TRBV12-3 or TRBV12-4 and J is TRBJ2-5, with unresolved D. The V gene lost 7 bases and the J gene lost 5 bases, with 20 bases spanning the gap. The CDR3 has 15 amino acids. CDR3: CASTPGAGLTETQYF. In nucleotides, the CDR3 is TGTGCCAGCACCCCCGGAGCAGGTTTAACGGAGACCCAGTACTTC.

The count of this clonotype is one. The V call is TRBV6-9, the J call TRBJ2-1; weak D call: TRBD1 (5 bases). Germline values: CDR1 MNHGY, CDR2 SVAAGI. The CDR3 loop spans 16 amino acids. V was clipped by 2 bases and J by 6 bases, with 17 bases between them. CDR3: CASSYRTRERFNEQFF. The DNA for the CDR3 is TGTGCCAGCAGTTATCGGACAAGGGAACGGTTCAATGAGCAGTTCTTC.

This clonotype came up a few times. The rearrangement joins TRBV6-1 to TRBJ2-5, with 16 bases that match TRBD2. This CDR3 spans 17 amino acids. CDR1 and CDR2 from the germline V gene are MNHNS and SASEGT. The trim removed 5 bases at V and 9 bases at J, leaving 12 bases unmatched. CDR3 sequence: CASSRLGLAGGKEAQYF. In DNA form, the CDR3 reads TGTGCCAGCAGTCGCCTGGGACTAGCGGGAGGGAAGGAGGCCCAGTACTTC.

V is TRBV21-1 and J is TRBJ2-5; the listed D gene, TRBD1, was not tested against the DNA. The J call may be faulty, since TRBJ2-7 better matches the DNA end. TRBV21-1 is marked as a pseudogene. This CDR3 spans 16 amino acids. CDR3 protein: CASSKADLTAQNEQYF. Here the CDR3 DNA reads TGTGCCAGCAGCAAAGCTGATCTGACAGCTCAGAACGAGCAGTACTTC.

Comment on this clonotype: The junction departs from the called germline gene at one end, perhaps through a read error. The V and J genes are TRBV11-2 and TRBJ2-5; D is undetermined. CDR3 length: 16 amino acids. CDR1 SGHAT and CDR2 FQNNGV come from the germline V gene. Here the CDR3 reads CACSLDGPPPFETQYF. For the CDR3, the DNA is TGTGCCTGCAGCTTAGATGGGCCGCCTCCCTTTGAGACCCAGTACTTC.

This clonotype was seen more than once but under ten times. The chain combines TRBV5-6 with TRBJ2-3, with D unclear. Germline V gene data show CDR1 as SGHDT and CDR2 as YYEEEE. Trimming left V 4 bases short and J 4 bases short, with 13 bases between. This CDR3 has 14 amino acids. In nucleotides, the CDR3 is TGTGCCAGCAGCCGCTGGGGTGACGCAGATACGCAGTATTTT. Its translation: CASSRWGDADTQYF.

This clonotype showed up just a few times. The chain carries TRBV7-3 and TRBJ1-1; possibly TRBD1 for D (5 bases). Between the trimmed V and J ends, which lost 5 bases and 2 bases, there was a span of 15 bases. This CDR3 spans 15 amino acids. The germline CDR1 and CDR2 sequences are SGHTA and FQGTGA. CDR3 in DNA: TGTGCCAGCAGCCCTCGTGGGGCCGTTAACACTGAAGCTTTCTTT. It yields the protein CASSPRGAVNTEAFF. Complete variable domain (other parts from reference TRBV7-3 and TRBJ1-1): GAGVSQTPSNKVTEKGKYVELRCDPISGHTALYWYRQSLGQGPEFLIYFQGTGAADDSGLPNDRFFAVRPEGSVSTLKIQRTERGDSAVYLCASSPRGAVNTEAFFGQGTRLTVV.